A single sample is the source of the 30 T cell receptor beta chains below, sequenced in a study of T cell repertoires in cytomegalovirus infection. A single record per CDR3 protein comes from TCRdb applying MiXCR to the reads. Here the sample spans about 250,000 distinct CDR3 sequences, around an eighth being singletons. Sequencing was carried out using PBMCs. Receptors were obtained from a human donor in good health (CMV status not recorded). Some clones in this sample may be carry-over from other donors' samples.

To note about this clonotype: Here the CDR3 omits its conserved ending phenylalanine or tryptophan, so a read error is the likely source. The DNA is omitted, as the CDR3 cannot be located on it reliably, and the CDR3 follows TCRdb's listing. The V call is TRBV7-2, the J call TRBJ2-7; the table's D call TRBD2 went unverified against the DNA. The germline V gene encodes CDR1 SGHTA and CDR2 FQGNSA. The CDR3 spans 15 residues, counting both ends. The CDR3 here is CASSPLLSGSPQKYS.

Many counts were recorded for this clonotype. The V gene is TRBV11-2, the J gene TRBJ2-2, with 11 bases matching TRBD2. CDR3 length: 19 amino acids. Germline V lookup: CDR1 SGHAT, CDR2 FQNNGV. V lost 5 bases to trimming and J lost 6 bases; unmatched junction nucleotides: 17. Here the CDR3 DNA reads TGTGCCAGCAGCCATTATGAAAAACTAGCGGGAGAGGGGGCCGGGGAGCTGTTTTTT. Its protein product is CASSHYEKLAGEGAGELFF.

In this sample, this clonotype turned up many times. The CDR3, as DNA: TGTGCCAGCAGCTCCGGGACAGAGTACGCCGAGCAGTACTTC. Translation: CASSSGTEYAEQYF. V and J are TRBV7-2 and TRBJ2-7, with TRBD1 matching 7 bases. The CDR3 spans 14 residues. Germline V gives CDR1 SGHTA, CDR2 FQGNSA. J lost 6 bases, V lost 4 bases, and 9 bases had no gene match.

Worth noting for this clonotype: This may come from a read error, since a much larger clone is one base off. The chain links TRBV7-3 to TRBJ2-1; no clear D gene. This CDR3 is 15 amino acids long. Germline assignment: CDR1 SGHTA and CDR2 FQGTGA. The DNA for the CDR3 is TGTGCCAGCAGCTCTGGCCCGATCTCCTGCAATGAGCAGTTCTTC. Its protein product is CASSSGPISCNEQFF.

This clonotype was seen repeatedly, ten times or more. CDR3 sequence: CASSDPTLDTQYF. The CDR3 DNA is TGTGCCAGCAGTGACCCGACCTTAGATACGCAGTATTTT. The chain joins TRBV6-1 to TRBJ2-3; no clear D. Trimming pared 3 bases from V and 5 bases from J, leaving 9 bases between. Germline CDR1 MNHNS, CDR2 SASEGT. CDR3 length equals 13 residues.

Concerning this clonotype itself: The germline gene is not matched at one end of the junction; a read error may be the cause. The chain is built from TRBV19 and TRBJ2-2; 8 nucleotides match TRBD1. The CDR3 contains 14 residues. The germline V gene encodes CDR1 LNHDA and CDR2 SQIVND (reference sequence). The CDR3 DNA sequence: TGTGCCAGTAGTAGGACAGGGAACACCGGGGGGCTGTTTTTT. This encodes CASSRTGNTGGLFF.

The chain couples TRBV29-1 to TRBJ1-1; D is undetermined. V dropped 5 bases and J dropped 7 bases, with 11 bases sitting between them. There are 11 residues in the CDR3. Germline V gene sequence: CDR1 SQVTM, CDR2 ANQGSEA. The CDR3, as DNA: TGCAGCGTTAAAGGACGGCGTGAAGCTTTCTTT. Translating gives CSVKGRREAFF.

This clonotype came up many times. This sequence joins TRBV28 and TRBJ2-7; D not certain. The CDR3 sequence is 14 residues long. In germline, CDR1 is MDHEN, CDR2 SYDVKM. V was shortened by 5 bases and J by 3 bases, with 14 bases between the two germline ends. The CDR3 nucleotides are TGTGCCAGCAGTCCTACTAACCCTTTCTACGAGCAGTACTTC. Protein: CASSPTNPFYEQYF.

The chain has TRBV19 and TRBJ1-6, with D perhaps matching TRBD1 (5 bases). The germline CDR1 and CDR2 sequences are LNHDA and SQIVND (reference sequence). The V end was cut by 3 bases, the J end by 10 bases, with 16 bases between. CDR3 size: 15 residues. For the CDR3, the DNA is TGTGCCAGTAGTATCCGACAGAGGCTTTTCTCACCCCTCCACTTT. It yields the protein CASSIRQRLFSPLHF.

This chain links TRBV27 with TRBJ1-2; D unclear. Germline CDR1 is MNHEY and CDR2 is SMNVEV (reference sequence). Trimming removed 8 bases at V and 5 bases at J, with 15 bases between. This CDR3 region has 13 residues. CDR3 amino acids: CASSVRVGYGYTF. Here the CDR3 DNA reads TGTGCCAGCTCGGTCCGGGTGGGGTATGGCTACACCTTC.

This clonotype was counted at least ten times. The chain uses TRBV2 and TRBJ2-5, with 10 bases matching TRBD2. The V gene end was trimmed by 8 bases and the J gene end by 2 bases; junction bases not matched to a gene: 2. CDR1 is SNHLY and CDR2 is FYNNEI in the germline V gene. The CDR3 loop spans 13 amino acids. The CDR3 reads CASLSGGQETQYF. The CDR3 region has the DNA TGTGCCAGCCTTAGCGGGGGGCAAGAGACCCAGTACTTC.

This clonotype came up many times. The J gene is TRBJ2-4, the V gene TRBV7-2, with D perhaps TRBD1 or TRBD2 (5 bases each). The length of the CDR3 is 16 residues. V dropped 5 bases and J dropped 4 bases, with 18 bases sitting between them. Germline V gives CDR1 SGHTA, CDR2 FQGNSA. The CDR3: CASSPQVGEHKNIQYF. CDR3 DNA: TGTGCCAGCAGCCCCCAGGTAGGGGAGCATAAAAACATTCAGTACTTC.

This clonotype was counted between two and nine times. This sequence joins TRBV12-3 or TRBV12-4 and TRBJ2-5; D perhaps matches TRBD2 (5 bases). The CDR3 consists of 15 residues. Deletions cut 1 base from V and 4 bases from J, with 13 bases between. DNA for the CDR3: TGTGCCAGCAGTTTAGGAGGGCAGCCCTCAGAGACCCAGTACTTC. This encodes CASSLGGQPSETQYF.

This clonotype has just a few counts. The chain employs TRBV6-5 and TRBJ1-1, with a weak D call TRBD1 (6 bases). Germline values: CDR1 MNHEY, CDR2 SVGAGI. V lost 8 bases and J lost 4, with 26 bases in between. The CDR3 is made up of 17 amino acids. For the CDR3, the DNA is TGTGCCAGCGGCCGAGGAAGGGGGGCACCCAAGGGCACTGAAGCTTTCTTT. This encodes CASGRGRGAPKGTEAFF.

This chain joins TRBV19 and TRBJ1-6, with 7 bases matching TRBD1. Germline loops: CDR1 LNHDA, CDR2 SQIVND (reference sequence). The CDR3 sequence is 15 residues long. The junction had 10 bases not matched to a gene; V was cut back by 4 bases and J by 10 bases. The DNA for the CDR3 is TGTGCCAGTAGTACCACCGACAGGGTTGGATCACCCCTCCACTTT. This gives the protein CASSTTDRVGSPLHF.

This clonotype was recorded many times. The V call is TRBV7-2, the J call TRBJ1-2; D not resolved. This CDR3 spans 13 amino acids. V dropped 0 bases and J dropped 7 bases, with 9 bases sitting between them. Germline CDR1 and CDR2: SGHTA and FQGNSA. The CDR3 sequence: CASSLAVGSGYTF. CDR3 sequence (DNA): TGTGCCAGCAGCTTAGCGGTCGGGAGTGGCTACACCTTC. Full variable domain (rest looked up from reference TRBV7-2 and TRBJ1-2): GAGVSQSPSNKVTEKGKDVELRCDPISGHTALYWYRQSLGQGLEFLIYFQGNSAPDKSGLPSDRFSAERTGGSVSTLTIQRTQQEDSAVYLCASSLAVGSGYTFGSGTRLTVV.

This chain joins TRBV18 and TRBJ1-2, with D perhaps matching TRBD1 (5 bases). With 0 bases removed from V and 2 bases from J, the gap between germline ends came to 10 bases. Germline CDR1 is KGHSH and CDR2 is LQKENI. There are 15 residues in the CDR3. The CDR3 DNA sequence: TGTGCCAGCTCACCACCCGAGACAGCGAACTATGGCTACACCTTC. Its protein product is CASSPPETANYGYTF.

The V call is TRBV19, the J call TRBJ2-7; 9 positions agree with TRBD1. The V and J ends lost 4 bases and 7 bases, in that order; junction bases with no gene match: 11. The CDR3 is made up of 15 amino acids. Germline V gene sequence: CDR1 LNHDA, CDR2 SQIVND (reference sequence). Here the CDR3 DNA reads TGTGCCAGTAGTACTACAGGGGGCGGCTCGGGGGAGCAGTACTTC. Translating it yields CASSTTGGGSGEQYF.

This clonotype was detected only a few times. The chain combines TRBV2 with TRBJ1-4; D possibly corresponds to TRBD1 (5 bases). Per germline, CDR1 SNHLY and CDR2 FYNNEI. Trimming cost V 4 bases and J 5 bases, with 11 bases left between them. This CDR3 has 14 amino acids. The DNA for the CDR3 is TGTGCCAGCAGTGTGGGGCAGTTCAATGAAAAACTGTTTTTT. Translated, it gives CASSVGQFNEKLFF.

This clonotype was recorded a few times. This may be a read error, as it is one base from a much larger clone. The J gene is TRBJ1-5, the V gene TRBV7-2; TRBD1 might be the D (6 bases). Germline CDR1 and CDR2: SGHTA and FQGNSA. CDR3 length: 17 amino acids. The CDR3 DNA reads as TGTGTCAGCAGCCGCACCCGGTCAGGGGCTAGCAATCAGCCCCAGCATTTT. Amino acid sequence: CVSSRTRSGASNQPQHF.

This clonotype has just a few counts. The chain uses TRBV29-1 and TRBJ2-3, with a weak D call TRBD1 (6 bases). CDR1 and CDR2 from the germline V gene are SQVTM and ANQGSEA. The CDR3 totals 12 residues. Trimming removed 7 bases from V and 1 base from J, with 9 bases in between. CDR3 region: CSARQGTDTQYF. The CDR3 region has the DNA TGCAGCGCCAGACAGGGCACAGATACGCAGTATTTT.

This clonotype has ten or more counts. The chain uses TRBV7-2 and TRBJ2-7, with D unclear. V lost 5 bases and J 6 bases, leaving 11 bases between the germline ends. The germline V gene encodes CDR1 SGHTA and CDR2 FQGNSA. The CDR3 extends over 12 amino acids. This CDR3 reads CASSLDATEQYF. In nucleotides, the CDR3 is TGTGCCAGCAGCCTAGATGCCACCGAGCAGTACTTC.

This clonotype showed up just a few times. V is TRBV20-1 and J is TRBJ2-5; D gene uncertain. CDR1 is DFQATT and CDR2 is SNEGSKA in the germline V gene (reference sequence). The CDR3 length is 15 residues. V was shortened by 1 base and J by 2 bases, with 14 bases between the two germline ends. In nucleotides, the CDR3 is TGCAGTGCTAGAGGCGCGGCCGGAAGACAAGAGACCCAGTACTTC. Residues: CSARGAAGRQETQYF.

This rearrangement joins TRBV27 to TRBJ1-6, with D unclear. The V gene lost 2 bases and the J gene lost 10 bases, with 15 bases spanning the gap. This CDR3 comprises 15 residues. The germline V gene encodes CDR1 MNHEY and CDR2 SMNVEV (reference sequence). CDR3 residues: CASSLHDFWRSPLHF. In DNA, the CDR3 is TGTGCCAGCAGTTTACACGACTTCTGGCGGTCACCCCTCCACTTT.

In DNA form, the CDR3 reads TGTGCCAGCAGCCCTCGGACAGCGGAAGCTTTCTTT. Translation: CASSPRTAEAFF. The chain carries TRBV5-5 and TRBJ1-1; D is possibly TRBD1 (6 bases). With 4 bases removed from V and 8 bases from J, the gap between germline ends came to 12 bases. The germline V gene encodes CDR1 SGHKS and CDR2 YYEKEE (reference sequence). The CDR3 is 12 amino acids.

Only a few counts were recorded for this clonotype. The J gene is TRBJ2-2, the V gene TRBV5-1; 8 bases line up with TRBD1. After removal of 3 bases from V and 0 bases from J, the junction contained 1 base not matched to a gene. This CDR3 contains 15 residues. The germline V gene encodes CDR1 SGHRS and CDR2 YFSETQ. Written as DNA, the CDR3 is TGCGCCAGCAGCTGGGACAGGCCGAACACCGGGGAGCTGTTTTTT. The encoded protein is CASSWDRPNTGELFF. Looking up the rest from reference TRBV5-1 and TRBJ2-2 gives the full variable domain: KAGVTQTPRYLIKTRGQQVTLSCSPISGHRSVSWYQQTPGQGLQFLFEYFSETQRNKGNFPGRFSGRQFSNSRSEMNVSTLELGDSALYLCASSWDRPNTGELFFGEGSRLTVL.

The CDR3, as DNA: TGCGCCAGCAGCTTCTCGGCGTTCCGTCCTATCAATTCACCCCTCCACTTT. Its protein is CASSFSAFRPINSPLHF. The chain carries TRBV5-1 and TRBJ1-6; unclear D gene. The CDR3 loop spans 17 amino acids. Deletions cut 2 bases from V and 7 bases from J, with 19 bases between. Per the germline V gene, CDR1 is SGHRS and CDR2 is YFSETQ.

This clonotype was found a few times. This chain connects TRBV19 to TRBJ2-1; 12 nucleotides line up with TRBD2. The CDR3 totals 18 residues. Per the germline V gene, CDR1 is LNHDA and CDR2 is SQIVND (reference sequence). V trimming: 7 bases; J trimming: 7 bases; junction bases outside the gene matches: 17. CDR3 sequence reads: CASTSSSGGAEGRNEQFF. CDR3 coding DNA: TGTGCCAGTACCTCTTCTAGCGGGGGGGCTGAGGGTAGGAATGAGCAGTTCTTC.

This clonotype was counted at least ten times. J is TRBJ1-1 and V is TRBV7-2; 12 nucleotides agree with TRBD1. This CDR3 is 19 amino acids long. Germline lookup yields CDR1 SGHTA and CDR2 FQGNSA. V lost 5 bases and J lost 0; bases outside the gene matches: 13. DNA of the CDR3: TGTGCCAGCAGCCCGCGGCCCCCGGGACAGGGGGCTTTGAACACTGAAGCTTTCTTT. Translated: CASSPRPPGQGALNTEAFF. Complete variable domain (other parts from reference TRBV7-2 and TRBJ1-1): GAGVSQSPSNKVTEKGKDVELRCDPISGHTALYWYRQSLGQGLEFLIYFQGNSAPDKSGLPSDRFSAERTGGSVSTLTIQRTQQEDSAVYLCASSPRPPGQGALNTEAFFGQGTRLTVV.

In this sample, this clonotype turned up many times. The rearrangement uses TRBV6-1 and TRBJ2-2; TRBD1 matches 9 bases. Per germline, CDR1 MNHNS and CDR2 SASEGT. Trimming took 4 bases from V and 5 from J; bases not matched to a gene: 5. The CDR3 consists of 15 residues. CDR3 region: CASSGGQGKTGELFF. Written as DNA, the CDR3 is TGTGCCAGCAGTGGGGGACAGGGAAAGACCGGGGAGCTGTTTTTT.